This T cell receptor beta chain came from a study of T cell repertoires in cytomegalovirus infection. At the level of the study: Based on public TCR beta signatures, there were indications of CMV infection and of a matching HLA type.

V lost 3 bases and J lost 7; bases outside the gene matches: 10. CDR3 size: 16 residues. TCRdb re-derived calls from the reads in MiXCR, one entry per CDR3 protein. In the table there are some 160,000 distinct CDR3 sequences, roughly a sixth of which are singletons. The study, taken as a whole, reports: Dominating the ex vivo response were HLA-C-restricted CMV-specific TCR beta clonotypes.

Concerning this clonotype: What it binds is not known.

The material sequenced was CD8+ T cells from PBMCs. The source of this sequence is a human donor in good health (CMV status not recorded). Some clones in this sample may be carry-over from other donors' samples. The genes are TRBV23-1 and TRBJ2-1; 9 bases match TRBD2. TRBV23-1 belongs to the ORF category, with a function that is uncertain. CDR3 amino acids: CASSHPGTSRRNEQFF. DNA of the CDR3: TGCGCCAGCAGTCACCCCGGGACTAGCAGAAGGAATGAGCAGTTCTTC.